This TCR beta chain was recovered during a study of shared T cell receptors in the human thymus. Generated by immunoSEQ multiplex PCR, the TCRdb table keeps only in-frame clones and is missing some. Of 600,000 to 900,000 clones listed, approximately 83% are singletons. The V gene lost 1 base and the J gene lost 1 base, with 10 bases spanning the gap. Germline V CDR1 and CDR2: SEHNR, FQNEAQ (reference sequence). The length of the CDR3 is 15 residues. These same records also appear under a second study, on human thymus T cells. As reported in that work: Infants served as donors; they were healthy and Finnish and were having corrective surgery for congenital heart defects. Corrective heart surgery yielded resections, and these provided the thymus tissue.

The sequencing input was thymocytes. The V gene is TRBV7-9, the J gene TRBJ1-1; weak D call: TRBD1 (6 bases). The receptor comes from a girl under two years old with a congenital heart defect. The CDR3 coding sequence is TGTGCCAGCAGCTTAGTTACAGGGAGGAACACTGAAGCTTTCTTT. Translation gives CASSLVTGRNTEAFF.